This TCR beta chain appears in the sequencing data of a study of human CD8 memory T cell subsets. Each subset gave duplicate vials of approximately 150,000 sorted CD8+ T cells for RNA. Judged by abundance, this clonotype is medium-sized. Its specificity is not known. The TCR beta sequencing libraries came from UMI-labeled 5' RACE. Each CDR3 protein gets one entry after TCRdb re-called the 5' RACE reads with MiXCR. The sample consists of about 7,900 distinct CDR3 sequences, about 3.8% of them appearing once. Study-wide findings and caveats: Chao1 estimates suggested stem-like memory T cells were more diverse than precursor exhausted T cells.

V lost 4 bases and J 4 bases, leaving 17 bases between the germline ends. This CDR3 comprises 16 residues. The germline V gene has CDR1 SGHNT and CDR2 YYREEE (reference sequence). This receptor was obtained from a human donor in good health. The rearrangement joins TRBV5-4 to TRBJ2-2; D is possibly TRBD1 or TRBD2 (5 bases each). The source material was CD8+ T cells from PBMCs. The CDR3 reads CASSPPDLGGTGELFF. The CDR3, as DNA: TGTGCCAGCAGCCCCCCGGATCTTGGGGGCACCGGGGAGCTGTTTTTT.